The 23 T cell receptor beta chains in this list originate from one sample, sequenced in a study of CD8 T cells in ankylosing spondylitis. Using its own MiXCR run on the 5' RACE reads, TCRdb lists one record per CDR3 protein. Among 130,000 or so distinct CDR3 sequences, over 6.5% were seen once, and the ten largest hold more than 9%. The sequencing sample was made of blood, either unsorted or a sorted T cell fraction (not recorded which). Every receptor here comes from a male donor with ankylosing spondylitis or in good health (not recorded which).

This clonotype appeared many times. This rearrangement joins TRBV5-1 to TRBJ2-3; D might be TRBD1 or TRBD2, each matching 6 bases. V was cut by 0 bases and J by 0 bases, with 8 bases left in between. CDR3 length equals 15 residues. Germline V gene lookup returns CDR1 SGHRS and CDR2 YFSETQ. The DNA of the CDR3 is TGCGCCAGCAGCTTGGAAGGGGGGAGCACAGATACGCAGTATTTT. Encoded protein: CASSLEGGSTDTQYF.

This clonotype showed up many times. V is TRBV10-2 and J is TRBJ1-5, with a tentative D call TRBD1 (5 bases). The CDR3 contains 15 residues. CDR1 is WSHSY, CDR2 SAAADI, per germline. The V gene lost 4 bases and the J gene lost 0 bases, with 10 bases spanning the gap. The CDR3 DNA follows: TGCGCCAGCAGTGGTGGGGGGTATAGCAATCAGCCCCAGCATTTT. Translation: CASSGGGYSNQPQHF.

There are many counts of this clonotype. V gene TRBV5-1 combines with J gene TRBJ1-2, with 9 bases aligning to TRBD1. CDR1 is SGHRS, CDR2 YFSETQ, per germline. The CDR3 length is 15 residues. V lost 4 bases and J lost 6; bases outside the gene matches: 10. The CDR3 coding sequence is TGCGCCAGCAGCGGAACCGGGACAGGGTATAATGGCTACACCTTC. Translating gives CASSGTGTGYNGYTF.

This clonotype has at least ten counts. The rearrangement joins TRBV5-1 to TRBJ2-1, with D unclear. The CDR3 loop spans 14 amino acids. Deletions cut 4 bases from V and 6 bases from J, with 14 bases between. Germline loops: CDR1 SGHRS, CDR2 YFSETQ. This chain's CDR3 is CASSPGPLGNEQFF. The CDR3 region has the DNA TGCGCCAGCAGCCCGGGCCCCCTCGGCAATGAGCAGTTCTTC.

This clonotype was picked up many times. The chain combines TRBV20-1 with TRBJ2-4, with a weak D call TRBD1 (6 bases). Germline V gene sequence: CDR1 DFQATT, CDR2 SNEGSKA (reference sequence). This CDR3 region has 18 residues. Between the trimmed V and J ends, which lost 6 bases and 0 bases, there was a span of 24 bases. The chain's CDR3 is CSAVQGTNLLLAKNIQYF. The CDR3 coding sequence is TGCAGTGCCGTCCAGGGGACCAACCTTCTTCTAGCCAAAAACATTCAGTACTTC.

There are many counts of this clonotype. The chain uses TRBV7-8 and TRBJ1-1; D not resolved. Germline CDR1 reads SGHVS; CDR2 reads FQNEAQ. Trimming stripped 5 bases from V and 7 bases from J, with 8 bases between. The CDR3 runs 11 residues. The CDR3 region is CASSLSGEAFF. The DNA of the CDR3 is TGTGCCAGCAGCCTCTCGGGTGAAGCTTTCTTT.

This chain uses TRBV29-1 with TRBJ1-1, with D possibly TRBD1 on 5 matching bases. The CDR3 is 13 residues long. V was trimmed by 7 bases and J by 4 bases, leaving 16 bases between them. Germline loops: CDR1 SQVTM, CDR2 ANQGSEA. Written as DNA, the CDR3 is TGCAGCGGTCAGGGTCAATGGGGCACTGAAGCTTTCTTT. This gives the protein CSGQGQWGTEAFF.

At least ten counts were recorded for this clonotype. CDR3 DNA sequence: TGCAGTGCTAGACAACTTTGGCCGTTCCAAGAGACCCAGTACTTC. This encodes CSARQLWPFQETQYF. This chain links TRBV20-1 with TRBJ2-5; no clear D gene. The CDR3 consists of 15 residues. V lost 2 bases and J lost 1, with 14 bases in between. The germline V gene encodes CDR1 DFQATT and CDR2 SNEGSKA (reference sequence).

This clonotype was seen repeatedly, ten times or more. The V call is TRBV20-1, the J call TRBJ2-5, with TRBD2 as a possible D gene (6 bases). Germline V gene data show CDR1 as DFQATT and CDR2 as SNEGSKA (reference sequence). This CDR3 is 15 amino acids long. V shed 3 bases and J shed 1 base, with 15 bases lying between them. Here the CDR3 reads CSASISGRFQETQYF. The DNA for the CDR3 is TGCAGTGCTAGCATCTCCGGGAGATTCCAAGAGACCCAGTACTTC.

There are a few counts of this clonotype. J is TRBJ2-3 and V is TRBV13; weak D call: TRBD2 (6 bases). The V gene lost 4 bases and the J gene lost 5 bases, with 19 bases spanning the gap. The CDR3 length is 16 residues. Germline V lookup: CDR1 PRHDT, CDR2 FYEKMQ (reference sequence). The CDR3: CASSSTGTRAGDTQYF. The CDR3 DNA reads as TGTGCCAGCAGCTCCACCGGGACCCGAGCGGGAGATACGCAGTATTTT.

The rearrangement uses TRBV18 and TRBJ1-1; D perhaps matches TRBD1 (6 bases). This CDR3 region has 14 residues. CDR1 and CDR2 (germline): KGHSH, LQKENI. Deletions cut 3 bases from V and 0 bases from J, with 8 bases between. The CDR3 DNA reads TGTGCCAGCTCACCGGGACAAATGAACACTGAAGCTTTCTTT. Protein: CASSPGQMNTEAFF.

This clonotype was detected many times. The rearrangement links TRBV7-9 to TRBJ2-5, with 7 bases fitting TRBD1. Trimming at V came to 1 base and at J to 1 base, leaving 6 bases not matched to a gene. This CDR3 has 16 amino acids. Germline CDR1 is SEHNR and CDR2 is FQNEAQ (reference sequence). The CDR3 is CASSLGFDRVQETQYF. The CDR3 region has the DNA TGTGCCAGCAGCTTAGGGTTTGACAGGGTCCAAGAGACCCAGTACTTC.

This clonotype has at least ten counts. The chain recombines TRBV5-1 with TRBJ1-2; D gene uncertain. Per germline, CDR1 SGHRS and CDR2 YFSETQ. Trimming pared 0 bases from V and 4 bases from J, leaving 7 bases between. This CDR3 is built from 13 residues. This CDR3 is CASSLDRLYGYTF. In DNA, the CDR3 is TGCGCCAGCAGCTTGGACAGACTCTATGGCTACACCTTC.

In this sample, this clonotype turned up many times. This chain connects TRBV10-2 to TRBJ2-7; TRBD1 agrees at 9 bases. Germline V gene sequence: CDR1 WSHSY, CDR2 SAAADI. The CDR3 has 14 residues. The V and J ends lost 7 bases and 2 bases, in that order; junction bases with no gene match: 6. The CDR3 sequence is CASNPGQGAYEQYF. The DNA of the CDR3 is TGCGCCAGCAATCCGGGACAGGGAGCCTACGAGCAGTACTTC.

Many counts were recorded for this clonotype. Its ends do not fully match the called genes, so a read error is possible. The rearrangement links TRBV7-9 to TRBJ1-5, with 8 bases fitting TRBD1. Germline loops: CDR1 SEHNR, CDR2 FQNEAQ (reference sequence). The CDR3 loop spans 12 amino acids. CDR3 protein: CASSTTGQVMNF. Written as DNA, the CDR3 is TGTGCCAGCAGCACCACGGGACAGGTCATGAATTTT.

To note about this clonotype: This may come from a read error, since a much larger clone is one base off. This chain uses TRBV10-3 with TRBJ1-2; weak D call: TRBD1 (6 bases). V dropped 8 bases and J dropped 2 bases, with 18 bases sitting between them. The CDR3 spans 15 residues. The V gene's germline CDR1 is ENHRY and CDR2 SYGVKD. The CDR3 coding sequence is TGTGCCATCTCCGGCAGGACAGAAACAAACTATGGCTACACCTTC. Its translation is CAISGRTETNYGYTF.

This clonotype was observed at least ten times. The chain joins TRBV5-1 to TRBJ1-2; no definite D call. V was trimmed by 2 bases and J by 8 bases, leaving 16 bases between them. This CDR3 comprises 14 residues. Per the germline V gene, CDR1 is SGHRS and CDR2 is YFSETQ. CDR3 loop: CASSFSWGGEGYTF. The CDR3 DNA sequence: TGCGCCAGCAGCTTTTCATGGGGTGGCGAAGGCTACACCTTC.

Worth noting for this clonotype: A clone one base away is much larger, so this may be a read error. The rearrangement links TRBV5-1 to TRBJ2-5; D is uncertain. Looked up from germline, CDR1 is SGHRS and CDR2 is YFSETQ. The CDR3 spans 14 residues. The CDR3: CASSSGRYQETLYF. The CDR3, as DNA: TGCGCCAGCAGCTCTGGCCGGTACCAAGAGACCCTGTACTTC.

The table lists this clonotype with many counts. The CDR3 here is CASSSQAGGQETQYF. The CDR3 region has the DNA TGCGCCAGCAGCTCCCAAGCGGGGGGACAAGAGACCCAGTACTTC. The chain recombines TRBV5-1 with TRBJ2-5; 9 nucleotides align to TRBD2. CDR1 and CDR2 (germline): SGHRS, YFSETQ. After removal of 3 bases from V and 2 bases from J, the junction contained 5 bases not matched to a gene. The CDR3 runs to 15 residues.

With respect to this clonotype: A much larger clone sits a single nucleotide away, making a read error possible. V usage is TRBV20-1 and J usage is TRBJ1-5; perhaps TRBD1 as D (5 bases). Per germline, CDR1 DFQATT and CDR2 SNEGSKA (reference sequence). CDR3 length equals 14 residues. CDR3 nucleotides: TGCAGTGCGAGACCCCTGGACAAGGATCAGCCCCAGCGTTTT. It yields the protein CSARPLDKDQPQRF.

The chain employs TRBV5-1 and TRBJ1-4; D gene unclear. CDR3 size: 15 residues. Germline CDR1 reads SGHRS; CDR2 reads YFSETQ. V lost 1 base to trimming and J lost 4 bases, with 11 bases between them. The CDR3 coding sequence is TGCGCCAGCAGCTTGTCCACGCTGGGTAATGAAAAACTGTTTTTT. The encoded protein is CASSLSTLGNEKLFF.

This clonotype was seen repeatedly, ten times or more. The genes are TRBV10-3 and TRBJ1-6; D unresolved. The CDR3 length is 14 residues. Trimming took 2 bases from V and 0 from J, leaving 2 bases between them. The germline CDR1 and CDR2 sequences are ENHRY and SYGVKD. CDR3 region: CAISEDSYNSPLHF. The CDR3 coding sequence is TGTGCCATCAGTGAGGACTCCTATAATTCACCCCTCCACTTT.

This clonotype was recorded at least ten times. CDR3 in DNA: TGCGCCAGCTCGATGGGGGACGGAATCTACAATGAGCAGTTCTTC. This translates into CASSMGDGIYNEQFF. The chain joins TRBV5-1 to TRBJ2-1; TRBD1 or TRBD2 may be the D gene (5 bases each). The V and J ends lost 7 bases and 3 bases respectively, with 17 bases between them. This CDR3 contains 15 residues. The germline V gene encodes CDR1 SGHRS and CDR2 YFSETQ.